This TCR beta chain was sequenced during a study of T cells in Graves' hyperthyroidism and ophthalmopathy. The CDR3 regions of TCR beta were amplified from RNA transcripts. Initially, a first-round RT-PCR of the TCR CDR3 employed the HTBI primer set. TCRdb re-derived calls from the multiplex PCR reads in MiXCR, one entry per CDR3 protein. This table holds 500,000 to 600,000 distinct CDR3 sequences, around 50% found once. V shed 5 bases and J shed 4 bases, with 12 bases lying between them. The CDR3 runs to 15 residues. Germline V gene lookup returns CDR1 SEHNR and CDR2 FQNEAQ (reference sequence). Study outcomes and limitations: Ophthalmopathy was told apart from stable hyperthyroidism by a 13 V-J model.

This clonotype was recorded at least ten times. Its antigen is unknown. Uncontrolled infection, other autoimmune disease, pregnancy or lactation excluded patients. Sequencing was carried out using peripheral blood or thyroid tissue (not recorded which). The receptor was derived from an adult woman with Graves' disease, either hyperthyroidism or ophthalmopathy (not recorded which). J is TRBJ2-6 and V is TRBV7-9; no definite D call. CDR3: CASSPRVAGANVLTF. CDR3 coding DNA: TGTGCCAGCAGCCCCCGGGTGGCCGGGGCCAACGTCCTGACTTTC.